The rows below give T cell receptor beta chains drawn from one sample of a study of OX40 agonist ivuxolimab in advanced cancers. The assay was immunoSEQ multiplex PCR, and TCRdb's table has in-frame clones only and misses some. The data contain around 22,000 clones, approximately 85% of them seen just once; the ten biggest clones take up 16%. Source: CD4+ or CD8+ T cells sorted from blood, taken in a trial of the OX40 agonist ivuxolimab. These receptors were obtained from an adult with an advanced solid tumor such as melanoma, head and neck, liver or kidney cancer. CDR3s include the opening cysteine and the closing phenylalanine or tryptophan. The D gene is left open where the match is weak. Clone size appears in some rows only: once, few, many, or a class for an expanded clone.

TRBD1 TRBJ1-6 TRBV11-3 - CASSQGGYNSPLHF TGTGCCAGCAGCCAGGGGGGTTATAATTCACCCCTCCACTTT
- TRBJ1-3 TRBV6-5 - CASSYSTGRGNTIYF TGTGCCAGCAGTTACTCGACAGGTCGTGGAAACACCATATATTTT
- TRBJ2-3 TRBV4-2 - CASSQDVRGRADTQYF TGTGCCAGCAGCCAAGATGTAAGGGGCAGGGCAGATACGCAGTATTTT
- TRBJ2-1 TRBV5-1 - CASSLSPGGVKPYNEQFF TGCGCCAGCAGCTTAAGCCCAGGTGGGGTGAAACCCTACAATGAGCAGTTCTTC
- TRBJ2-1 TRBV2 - CASSERNEQFF TGTGCCAGCAGTGAGAGGAACGAGCAGTTCTTC
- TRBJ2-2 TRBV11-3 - CASSLAGATGELFF TGTGCCAGCAGCTTAGCGGGGGCCACCGGGGAGCTGTTTTTT
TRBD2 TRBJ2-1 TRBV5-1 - CASSQGRGLAGESEQFF TGCGCCAGCAGTCAAGGAAGGGGACTAGCGGGGGAGAGTGAGCAGTTCTTC
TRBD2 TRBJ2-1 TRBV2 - CASGLAGPNEQFF TGTGCCAGCGGACTAGCGGGGCCCAATGAGCAGTTCTTC
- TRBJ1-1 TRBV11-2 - CASSLHLNTEAFF TGTGCCAGCAGCCTCCATTTGAACACTGAAGCTTTCTTT
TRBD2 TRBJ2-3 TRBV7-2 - CASSPQRTGGGPDTQYF TGTGCCAGCAGCCCACAACGGACGGGAGGGGGGCCAGATACGCAGTATTTT
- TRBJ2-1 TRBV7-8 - CATGLNVNEQFF TGTGCCACAGGACTAAACGTGAATGAGCAGTTCTTC
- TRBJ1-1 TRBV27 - CASSTGTEAFF TGTGCCAGCAGTACTGGCACTGAAGCTTTCTTT
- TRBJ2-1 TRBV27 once CASSFAPRGSEQFF TGTGCCAGCAGTTTCGCCCCCCGAGGGAGCGAGCAGTTCTTC
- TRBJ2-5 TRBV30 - CACSFVAQETQYF TGTGCCTGTAGCTTCGTGGCCCAAGAGACCCAGTACTTC
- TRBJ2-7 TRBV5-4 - CASSRTAYEQYF TGTGCCAGCAGCCGTACAGCCTACGAGCAGTACTTC
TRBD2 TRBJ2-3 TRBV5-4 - CASSWGGRAGDTQYF TGTGCCAGCAGCTGGGGCGGGAGGGCCGGAGATACGCAGTATTTT
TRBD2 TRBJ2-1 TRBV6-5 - CASSYLSGTSDNEQFF TGTGCCAGCAGTTACCTGTCCGGGACTAGCGACAATGAGCAGTTCTTC